This T cell receptor beta chain was retrieved from a study of a mutant IDH1 vaccine in newly diagnosed glioma. Overall study context: Treated patients were roughly 62% male, roughly 40% female, mean age roughly 40 years. In the visit schedule, V12 fell in week 35, while V13 fell in week 47. Points from the study as a whole: Apparently unrelated to pseudoprogression were changes in the top peripheral T cell clonotypes. Vaccine-induced immune responses were detected in about 95% of patients.

This sample's time point: week 35, safety follow-up. Doses consisted of 300 ug of mutant IDH1 20-mer peptide each, paired with topical imiquimod. Concerning this clone itself: Its target is unknown.

Some clones are missing from TCRdb's copy, which holds only in-frame ones; the method was immunoSEQ multiplex PCR. The table records around 31,000 clones, about four fifths of them present only once. The sample was PBMCs, taken from a glioma patient whose treatment included an IDH1 peptide vaccine. The receptor's source is a man between 25 and 39 years old with glioma.

The CDR3 here is CASSRTGGTEAFF. The CDR3 nucleotides are TGCGCCAGCAGCCGCACAGGGGGGACTGAAGCTTTCTTT. The chain employs TRBV4-1 and TRBJ1-1; the match to TRBD1 covers 8 bases. The V gene end was trimmed by 4 bases and the J gene end by 5 bases; junction bases not matched to a gene: 3. The germline V gene encodes CDR1 MGHRA and CDR2 YSYEKL. This CDR3 contains 13 residues.